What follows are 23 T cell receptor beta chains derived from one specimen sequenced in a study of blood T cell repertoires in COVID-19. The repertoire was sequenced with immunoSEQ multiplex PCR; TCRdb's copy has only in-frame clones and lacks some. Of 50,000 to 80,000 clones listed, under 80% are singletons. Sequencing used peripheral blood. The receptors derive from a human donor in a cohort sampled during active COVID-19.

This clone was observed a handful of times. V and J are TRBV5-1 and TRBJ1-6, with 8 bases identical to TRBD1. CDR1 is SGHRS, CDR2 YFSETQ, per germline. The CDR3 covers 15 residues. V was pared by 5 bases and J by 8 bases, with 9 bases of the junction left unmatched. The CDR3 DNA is TGCGCCAGCAGAACGGAAACAGGGGGTCATTCACCCCTCCACTTT. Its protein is CASRTETGGHSPLHF.

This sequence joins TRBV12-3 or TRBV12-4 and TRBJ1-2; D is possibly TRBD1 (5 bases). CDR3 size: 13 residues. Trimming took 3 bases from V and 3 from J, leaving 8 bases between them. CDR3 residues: CASSFDRYYGYTF. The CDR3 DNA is TGTGCCAGCAGTTTTGACAGATACTATGGCTACACCTTC.

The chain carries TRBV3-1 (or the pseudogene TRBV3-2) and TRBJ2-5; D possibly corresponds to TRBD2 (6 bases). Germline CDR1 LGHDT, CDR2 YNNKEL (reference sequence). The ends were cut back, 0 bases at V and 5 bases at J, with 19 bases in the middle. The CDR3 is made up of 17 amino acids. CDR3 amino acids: CASSQEGSGRLRETQYF. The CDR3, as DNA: TGTGCCAGCAGCCAAGAAGGTAGCGGCCGCTTGAGGGAGACCCAGTACTTC.

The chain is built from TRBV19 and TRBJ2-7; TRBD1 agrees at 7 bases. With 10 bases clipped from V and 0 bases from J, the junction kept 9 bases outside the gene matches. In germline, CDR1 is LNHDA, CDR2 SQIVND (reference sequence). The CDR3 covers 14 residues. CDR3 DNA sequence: TGTGCCACCGCACCGGGACAGCCCTCCTACGAGCAGTACTTC. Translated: CATAPGQPSYEQYF.

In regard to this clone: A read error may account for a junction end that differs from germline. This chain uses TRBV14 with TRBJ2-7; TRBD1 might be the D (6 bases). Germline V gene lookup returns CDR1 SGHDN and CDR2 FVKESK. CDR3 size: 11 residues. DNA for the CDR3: TGCTCAACAGGGAATCGCTACGAGCAGTACTTC. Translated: CSTGNRYEQYF.

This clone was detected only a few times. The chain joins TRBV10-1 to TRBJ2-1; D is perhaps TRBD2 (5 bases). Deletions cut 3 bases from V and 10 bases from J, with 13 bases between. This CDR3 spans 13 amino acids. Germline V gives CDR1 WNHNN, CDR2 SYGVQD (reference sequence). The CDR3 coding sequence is TGCGCCAGCAGTGACCCGAACTCGGGGGAGCAGTTCTTC. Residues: CASSDPNSGEQFF.

DNA of the CDR3: TGTGCCAGCAGCCGCACTAGCGGGGTGCCAGGCACAGATACGCAGTATTTT. This codes for CASSRTSGVPGTDTQYF. The V call is TRBV3-1 (or the pseudogene TRBV3-2), the J call TRBJ2-3; 10 bases map to TRBD2. The germline V gene has CDR1 LGHDT and CDR2 YNNKEL (reference sequence). This CDR3 contains 17 residues. Trimming took 4 bases from V and 1 from J; bases not matched to a gene: 8.

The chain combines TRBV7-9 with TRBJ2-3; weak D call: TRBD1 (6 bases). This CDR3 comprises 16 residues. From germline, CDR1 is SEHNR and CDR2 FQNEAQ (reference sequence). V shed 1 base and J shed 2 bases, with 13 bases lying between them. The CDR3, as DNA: TGTGCCAGCAGCTTAGTGGGAGACAGGATCACAGATACGCAGTATTTT. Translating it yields CASSLVGDRITDTQYF.

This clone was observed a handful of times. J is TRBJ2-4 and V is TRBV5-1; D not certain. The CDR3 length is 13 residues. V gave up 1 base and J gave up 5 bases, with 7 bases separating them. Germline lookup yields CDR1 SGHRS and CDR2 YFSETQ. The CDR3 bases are TGCGCCAGCAGCTTGAACACCGAAAACATTCAGTACTTC. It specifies CASSLNTENIQYF. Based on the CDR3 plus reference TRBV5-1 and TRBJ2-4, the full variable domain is KAGVTQTPRYLIKTRGQQVTLSCSPISGHRSVSWYQQTPGQGLQFLFEYFSETQRNKGNFPGRFSGRQFSNSRSEMNVSTLELGDSALYLCASSLNTENIQYFGAGTRLSVL.

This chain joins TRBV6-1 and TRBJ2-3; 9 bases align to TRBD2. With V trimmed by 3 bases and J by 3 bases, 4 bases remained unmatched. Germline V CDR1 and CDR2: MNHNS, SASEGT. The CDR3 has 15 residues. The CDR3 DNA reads TGTGCCAGCAGTGAGGCGGGGGGGCCGACAGATACGCAGTATTTT. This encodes CASSEAGGPTDTQYF.

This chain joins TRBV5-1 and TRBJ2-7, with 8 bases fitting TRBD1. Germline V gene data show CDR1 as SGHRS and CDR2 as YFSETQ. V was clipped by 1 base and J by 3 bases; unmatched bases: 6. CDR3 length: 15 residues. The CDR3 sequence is CASSLWAGQGYEQYF. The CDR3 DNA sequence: TGCGCCAGCAGCTTGTGGGCCGGACAGGGCTACGAGCAGTACTTC.

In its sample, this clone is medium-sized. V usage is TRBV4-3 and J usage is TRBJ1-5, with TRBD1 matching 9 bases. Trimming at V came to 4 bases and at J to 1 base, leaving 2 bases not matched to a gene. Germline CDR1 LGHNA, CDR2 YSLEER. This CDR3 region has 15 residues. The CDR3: CASSLGTGSNQPQHF. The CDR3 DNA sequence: TGCGCCAGCAGCCTCGGGACAGGGAGCAATCAGCCCCAGCATTTT.

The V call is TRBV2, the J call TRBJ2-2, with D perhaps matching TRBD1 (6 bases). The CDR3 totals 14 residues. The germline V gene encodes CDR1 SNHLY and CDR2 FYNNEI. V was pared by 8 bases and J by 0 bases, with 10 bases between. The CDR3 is CASLRTANTGELFF. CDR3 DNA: TGTGCCAGCCTCCGGACAGCGAACACCGGGGAGCTGTTTTTT.

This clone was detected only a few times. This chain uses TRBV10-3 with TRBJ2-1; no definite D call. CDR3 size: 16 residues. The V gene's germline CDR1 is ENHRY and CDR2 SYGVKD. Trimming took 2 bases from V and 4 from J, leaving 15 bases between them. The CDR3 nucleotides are TGTGCCATCAGTGAGAAGCGAGCAGTCGCATACAATGAGCAGTTCTTC. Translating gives CAISEKRAVAYNEQFF.

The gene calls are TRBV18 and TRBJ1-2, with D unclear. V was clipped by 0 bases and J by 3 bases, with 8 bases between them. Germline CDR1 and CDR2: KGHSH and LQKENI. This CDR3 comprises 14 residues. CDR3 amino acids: CASSPPASDYGYTF. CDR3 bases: TGTGCCAGCTCACCACCGGCGAGCGACTATGGCTACACCTTC.

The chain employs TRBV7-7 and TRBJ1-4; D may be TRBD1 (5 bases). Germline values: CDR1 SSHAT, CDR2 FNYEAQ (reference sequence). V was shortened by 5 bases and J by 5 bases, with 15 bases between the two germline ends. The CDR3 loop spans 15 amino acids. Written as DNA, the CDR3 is TGTGCCAGCAGCAGTCGAGTGGGGCTAAATGAAAAACTGTTTTTT. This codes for CASSSRVGLNEKLFF.

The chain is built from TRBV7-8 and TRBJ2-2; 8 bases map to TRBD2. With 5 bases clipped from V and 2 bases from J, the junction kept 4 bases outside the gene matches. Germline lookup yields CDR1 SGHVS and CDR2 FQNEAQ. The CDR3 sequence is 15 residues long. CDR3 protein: CASSRGGHNTGELFF. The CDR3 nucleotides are TGTGCCAGCAGCCGGGGGGGGCATAACACCGGGGAGCTGTTTTTT.

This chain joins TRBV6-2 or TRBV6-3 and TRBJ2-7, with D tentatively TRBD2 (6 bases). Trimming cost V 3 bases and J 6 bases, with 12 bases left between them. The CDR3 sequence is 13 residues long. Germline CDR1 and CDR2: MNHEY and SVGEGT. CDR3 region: CASSYGLAIEQYF. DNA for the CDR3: TGTGCCAGCAGTTATGGGCTAGCGATCGAGCAGTACTTC.

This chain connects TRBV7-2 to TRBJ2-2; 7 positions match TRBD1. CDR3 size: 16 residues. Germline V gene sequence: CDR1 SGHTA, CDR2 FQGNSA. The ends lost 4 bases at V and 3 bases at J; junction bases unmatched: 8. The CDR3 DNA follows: TGTGCCAGCAGCTCCAGACAGGGAATCTACACCGGGGAGCTGTTTTTT. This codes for CASSSRQGIYTGELFF. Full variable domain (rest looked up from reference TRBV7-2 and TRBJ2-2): GAGVSQSPSNKVTEKGKDVELRCDPISGHTALYWYRQSLGQGLEFLIYFQGNSAPDKSGLPSDRFSAERTGGSVSTLTIQRTQQEDSAVYLCASSSRQGIYTGELFFGEGSRLTVL.

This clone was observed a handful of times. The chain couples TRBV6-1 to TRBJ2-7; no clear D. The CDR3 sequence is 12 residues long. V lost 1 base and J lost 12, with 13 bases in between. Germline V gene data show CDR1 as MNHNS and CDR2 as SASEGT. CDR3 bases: TGTGCCAGCAGTGAAGAATTCCCCGAGTGGTACTTC. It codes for CASSEEFPEWYF.

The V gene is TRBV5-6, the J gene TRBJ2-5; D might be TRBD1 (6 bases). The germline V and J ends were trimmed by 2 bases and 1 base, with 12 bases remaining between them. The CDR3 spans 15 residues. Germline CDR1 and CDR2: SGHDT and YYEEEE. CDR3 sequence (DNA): TGTGCCAGCAGCTTTTTTTTACAGGGCCAAGAGACCCAGTACTTC. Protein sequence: CASSFFLQGQETQYF.

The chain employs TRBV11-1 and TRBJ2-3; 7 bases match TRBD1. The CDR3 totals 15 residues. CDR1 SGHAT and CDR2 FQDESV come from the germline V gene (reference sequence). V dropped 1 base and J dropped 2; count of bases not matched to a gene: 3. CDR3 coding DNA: TGTGCCAGCAGCTTAGGGACAGGACCCACAGATACGCAGTATTTT. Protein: CASSLGTGPTDTQYF. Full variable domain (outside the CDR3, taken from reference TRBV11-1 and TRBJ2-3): EAEVAQSPRYKITEKSQAVAFWCDPISGHATLYWYRQILGQGPELLVQFQDESVVDDSQLPKDRFSAERLKGVDSTLKIQPAELGDSAMYLCASSLGTGPTDTQYFGPGTRLTVL.

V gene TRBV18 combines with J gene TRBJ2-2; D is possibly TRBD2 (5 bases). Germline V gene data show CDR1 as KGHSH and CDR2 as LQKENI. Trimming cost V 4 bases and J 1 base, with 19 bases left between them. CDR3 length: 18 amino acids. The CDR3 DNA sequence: TGTGCCAGCTCACTAAAGGTAGTGGACTGGCAGAACACCGGGGAGCTGTTTTTT. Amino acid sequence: CASSLKVVDWQNTGELFF.